This T cell receptor beta chain comes out of a study of T-cell reconstitution after alpha-beta-depleted transplantation in children. The V gene lost 6 bases and the J gene lost 0 bases, with 21 bases spanning the gap. CDR1 and CDR2 from the germline V gene are MNHEY and SVGAGI. This CDR3 spans 18 amino acids. A few counts support this clonotype. As yet, its antigen is unknown. Study-wide results and limits: Diversity and T-cell counts at one year after transplant derived mostly from new T cells. The origin of high day-60 TCRbeta diversity in some patients lay in surviving recipient T cells and thymic progenitors. The origin of alpha-beta T cells about two months after transplant was reportedly several hundred expanded graft clones.

For TCRbeta, the library was prepared with unique molecular identifiers. MiXCR was run by TCRdb on the PCR reads, yielding one entry per CDR3 protein. The repertoire holds about 980,000 distinct CDR3 sequences, with less than 30% as singletons. Sequences were derived from PBMCs, mostly from graft donor cells, sampled 360 days after TCRalphabeta/CD19-depleted stem cell transplant. V usage is TRBV6-5 and J usage is TRBJ2-4; D is possibly TRBD1 or TRBD2 (5 bases each). The origin of this receptor is a boy under two years old who had a stem cell transplant for SCID, so the T cells may come from the graft donor. This chain's CDR3 is CASSYKSGDGLAKNIQYF. In DNA, the CDR3 is TGTGCCAGCAGCTACAAATCCGGGGACGGACTAGCCAAAAACATTCAGTACTTC.